These T cell receptor beta chains were read from a single sample in a study of beta chain features in type 1 diabetes. The table came from immunoSEQ multiplex PCR; TCRdb's copy has only in-frame clones and leaves some out. The table lists 350,000 or so clones, around a fifth of them singletons. The sequenced sample was naive CD4+ T cells from blood. Receptors originate from a woman between 18 and 30 years old in good health. Both conserved end residues are part of each CDR3. D genes are given only for firm matches. Rows give clone size only sometimes, using once, few, many, or a class for an expanded clone.

TGTGCCAGCAGCTTAATGGAGGCCAGGCTAATGACCCAGTACTTC,CASSLMEARLMTQYF,.,TRBV5-6,.,TRBJ2-5,15
TGTGCCAGCAGCACCCGACGGAGCATGAACACTGAAGCTTTCTTT,CASSTRRSMNTEAFF,few,TRBV11-2,.,TRBJ1-1,15
TGTGCCAGTAGTATTACCCGACAAGGGGGAAATGAAAAACTGTTTTTT,CASSITRQGGNEKLFF,.,TRBV19,.,TRBJ1-4,16
TGCGCCAGCAGCCCCGACAGCACCATCCAAGGGGCCCAGTACTTC,CASSPDSTIQGAQYF,few,TRBV5-1,.,TRBJ2-5,15
TGTGCCAGCAGCTCGGGACACCCGAACACTGAAGCTTTCTTT,CASSSGHPNTEAFF,once,TRBV7-9,.,TRBJ1-1,14
TGTGCCAGCAGTGCCAGGGCCTACACAGATACGCAGTATTTT,CASSARAYTDTQYF,few,TRBV2,.,TRBJ2-3,14
TGTGCCAGCAGTTCCACAGGGGGAGGAGAGACCCAGTACTTC,CASSSTGGGETQYF,.,TRBV6-6,TRBD1,TRBJ2-5,14
TGTGCCAGCAGTTCGGGACAGGGCCACGAGCAGTACTTC,CASSSGQGHEQYF,.,TRBV6-7,TRBD1,TRBJ2-7,13
TGTGCCTACTATAGCGGGAGGATCAAAAACATTCAGTACTTC,CAYYSGRIKNIQYF,.,TRBV30,TRBD2,TRBJ2-4,14
TGTGCCAGCAGGGGACAGGGATGGTTAAATTCACCCCTCCACTTT,CASRGQGWLNSPLHF,few,TRBV2,TRBD1,TRBJ1-6,15
TGTGCCTGGAGCGTACAGGTACAAGAGACCCAGTACTTC,CAWSVQVQETQYF,few,TRBV30,.,TRBJ2-5,13
TGTGCCAGCAGCTTAGATAGCGGGAGGGCCTACGAGCAGTACTTC,CASSLDSGRAYEQYF,.,TRBV7-8,TRBD2,TRBJ2-7,15
TGTGCCAGCAGCTTAGGACTAGCGGCAGAGACCCAGTACTTC,CASSLGLAAETQYF,few,TRBV7-2,TRBD2,TRBJ2-5,14
TGTGCCAGTAGTATACCGGGGGGCGCCTACAATGAGCAGTTCTTC,CASSIPGGAYNEQFF,.,TRBV19,.,TRBJ2-1,15
TGTGCCTGGAGCCAACCAGGGTCCCCCCAGCATTTT,CAWSQPGSPQHF,few,TRBV30,.,TRBJ1-5,12
TGTGCCAGCAGGGCGGAAGGTACTGAAGCTTTCTTT,CASRAEGTEAFF,.,TRBV2,.,TRBJ1-1,12
TGTGCCAGCAGCCCGGACAGGGACACTGAAGCTTTCTTT,CASSPDRDTEAFF,.,TRBV7-9,TRBD1,TRBJ1-1,13
TGCGCCAGCAGCTTGGTAGTGACAGGGGCCACAGATACGCAGTATTTT,CASSLVVTGATDTQYF,.,TRBV5-1,TRBD1,TRBJ2-3,16
TGCGCCAGCACCAACACAGGGCGGAGTGAAAAACTGTTTTTT,CASTNTGRSEKLFF,.,TRBV5-1,.,TRBJ1-4,14
TGTGCCAGTAGTATAGTAGCGGAGAACACCGGGGAGCTGTTTTTT,CASSIVAENTGELFF,.,TRBV19,.,TRBJ2-2,15
TGTGCCAGCAGCTCCCGACTAGGGCAAGAGACCCAGTACTTC,CASSSRLGQETQYF,.,TRBV7-2,.,TRBJ2-5,14
TGCGCCAGCAGCCGGACTAGCGGGAAAGAGACCCAGTACTTC,CASSRTSGKETQYF,few,TRBV5-1,TRBD2,TRBJ2-5,14
TGTGCCAGCAGCTTAGGCAGACAGGGAGGAACTGAAGCTTTCTTT,CASSLGRQGGTEAFF,few,TRBV7-9,TRBD1,TRBJ1-1,15
TGTGCCAGCAGCCTCGGGAGCGGGGAGACCTACGAGCAGTACTTC,CASSLGSGETYEQYF,.,TRBV21-1,.,TRBJ2-7,15
TGCGCCAGCAGCCAAGAATGGAGGGGCAGGGAGCCCCAGCATTTT,CASSQEWRGREPQHF,.,TRBV4-1,.,TRBJ1-5,15
TGTGCCAGCTCACCCCTTTTCCAATCCGGAGGGACTGAAGCTTTCTTT,CASSPLFQSGGTEAFF,.,TRBV18,.,TRBJ1-1,16
TGTGCCTGGGGCAGTCCGGGAACTCCTTCGCCCCTCCACTTT,CAWGSPGTPSPLHF,few,TRBV30,.,TRBJ1-6,14
TGTGCCAGCAGCTCATTCCGGGACAGGGCCTCCTACGAGCAGTACTTC,CASSSFRDRASYEQYF,few,TRBV7-9,TRBD1,TRBJ2-7,16
TGTGCCAGCAGCTTGGAGACAGGCACTGAAGCTTTCTTT,CASSLETGTEAFF,few,TRBV7-3,.,TRBJ1-1,13
TGTGCCAGCAGCTTCGTAGCTGGCGATGAGCAGTTCTTC,CASSFVAGDEQFF,few,TRBV7-2,.,TRBJ2-1,13
TGTGCCTGGAGTCATAGTGGGGGGTGGGGCACTGAAGCTTTCTTT,CAWSHSGGWGTEAFF,.,TRBV30,.,TRBJ1-1,15
TGTGCCACCAGCAAAGGGGGTCAGGGAAAGATGGATACGCAGTATTTT,CATSKGGQGKMDTQYF,few,TRBV15,.,TRBJ2-3,16
TGCGCCAGCAGCCAGGCAGCAGGGGAGACCCAGTACTTC,CASSQAAGETQYF,.,TRBV4-1,.,TRBJ2-5,13
TGCAGCGTCACAGGGGCCTACAATGAGCAGTTCTTC,CSVTGAYNEQFF,.,TRBV29-1,TRBD1,TRBJ2-1,12
TGTGCCTGGAATCCTCACCAAGCGAACACTGAAGCTTTCTTT,CAWNPHQANTEAFF,.,TRBV30,.,TRBJ1-1,14
TGTGCCAGCAGATCGACACCGAACACTGAAGCTTTCTTT,CASRSTPNTEAFF,.,TRBV7-9,.,TRBJ1-1,13
TGTGCCAGCAGCTCGGCTAGCGGGAGAGGTGTAGATACGCAGTATTTT,CASSSASGRGVDTQYF,.,TRBV11-3,TRBD2,TRBJ2-3,16
TGTGCCAGCAGCTGGACAGGGGTTACCTACGAGCAGTACTTC,CASSWTGVTYEQYF,.,TRBV9,TRBD1,TRBJ2-7,14
TGTGCCAGCAGTGCGACTCTGGGCACTGAAGCTTTCTTT,CASSATLGTEAFF,.,TRBV2,.,TRBJ1-1,13
TGTGCCAGCAGTGATCTAGGGGGGGCAGATACGCAGTATTTT,CASSDLGGADTQYF,.,TRBV25-1,.,TRBJ2-3,14
TGTGCCAGCTCACCACCGGGTGGGGCCACTGAAGCTTTCTTT,CASSPPGGATEAFF,.,TRBV18,.,TRBJ1-1,14
TGTGCCAGCAGCGTAGGGCTAGCGGCCAGCTCCTACAATGAGCAGTTCTTC,CASSVGLAASSYNEQFF,.,TRBV9,TRBD2,TRBJ2-1,17